These 26 T cell receptor beta chains share one sample of origin, sequenced in a study of T cell responses to AZD1222 COVID-19 vaccine. TCRdb's copy holds only in-frame clones and misses some; the assay was immunoSEQ multiplex PCR. The data hold more than 120,000 clones, with approximately 89% observed a single time. Sequenced here: peripheral blood, sampled 28 days after the second AZD1222 dose. The receptors shown here come from an adult who received the AZD1222 COVID-19 vaccine.

The J gene is TRBJ1-4, the V gene TRBV19; tentatively, D is TRBD1 (5 bases). The germline V gene encodes CDR1 LNHDA and CDR2 SQIVND (reference sequence). Trimming removed 4 bases from V and 7 bases from J, with 19 bases in between. CDR3 length equals 16 residues. The CDR3 sequence: CASSRGWGVGGEKLFF. The CDR3 region has the DNA TGTGCCAGTAGTAGAGGCTGGGGGGTTGGTGGTGAAAAACTGTTTTTT.

The V and J genes are TRBV19 and TRBJ1-1, with no clear D. This CDR3 region has 14 residues. The V end lost 4 bases, the J end lost 0 bases, and 9 bases lay between the germline ends. Germline lookup yields CDR1 LNHDA and CDR2 SQIVND (reference sequence). CDR3 nucleotide sequence: TGTGCCAGTAGTACGCTGGGAATGAACACTGAAGCTTTCTTT. It is translated as CASSTLGMNTEAFF.

The chain joins TRBV24-1 to TRBJ2-1; TRBD2 agrees at 10 bases. This CDR3 is built from 15 residues. Unmatched junction bases numbered 0, after V lost 5 bases and J lost 0 bases. Germline CDR1 KGHDR, CDR2 SFDVKD. DNA for the CDR3: TGTGCCACCAGTGCTAGCGGGAGCTCCTACAATGAGCAGTTCTTC. Translated, it gives CATSASGSSYNEQFF.

V usage is TRBV2 and J usage is TRBJ1-5, with D hard to call. Germline assignment: CDR1 SNHLY and CDR2 FYNNEI. The V gene lost 0 bases and the J gene lost 4 bases, with 7 bases spanning the gap. The CDR3 covers 14 residues. Here the CDR3 reads CASSEADDNQPQHF. As DNA, the CDR3 is TGTGCCAGCAGTGAAGCGGATGATAATCAGCCCCAGCATTTT.

The CDR3: CASSLTGGSTEAFF. DNA for the CDR3: TGCGCCAGCAGCCTCACGGGGGGAAGCACTGAAGCTTTCTTT. The V and J genes are TRBV4-1 and TRBJ1-1; D is perhaps TRBD1 (5 bases). This CDR3 is built from 14 residues. Trimming left V 4 bases short and J 4 bases short, with 13 bases between. Germline lookup yields CDR1 MGHRA and CDR2 YSYEKL.

The genes are TRBV5-4 and TRBJ1-2; 7 nucleotides align to TRBD1. The CDR3 has 13 residues. After removal of 4 bases from V and 3 bases from J, the junction contained 3 bases not matched to a gene. The V gene's germline CDR1 is SGHNT and CDR2 YYREEE (reference sequence). This CDR3 is CASSRDRDYGYTF. In DNA, the CDR3 is TGTGCCAGCAGCCGAGACAGGGACTATGGCTACACCTTC.

The chain has TRBV27 and TRBJ2-3; D might be TRBD1 (5 bases). Trimming cost V 1 base and J 5 bases, with 16 bases left between them. The germline CDR1 and CDR2 sequences are MNHEY and SMNVEV (reference sequence). The CDR3 totals 16 residues. The CDR3 sequence is CASSLLAGQGLDTQYF. The CDR3 nucleotides are TGTGCCAGCAGTTTATTAGCAGGGCAAGGATTAGATACGCAGTATTTT.

The gene calls are TRBV7-8 and TRBJ1-2, with D possibly TRBD1 on 5 matching bases. CDR3 length: 12 residues. Germline V gives CDR1 SGHVS, CDR2 FQNEAQ. The germline V and J ends were trimmed by 2 bases and 8 bases, with 9 bases remaining between them. CDR3 nucleotides: TGTGCCAGCAGCTTACGGGGGGGAGGCTACACCTTC. This translates into CASSLRGGGYTF.

This clone has only one observation. The chain couples TRBV6-2 or TRBV6-3 to TRBJ2-1; possibly TRBD2 for D (6 bases). This CDR3 contains 12 residues. The germline CDR1 and CDR2 sequences are MNHEY and SVGEGT. V was pared by 0 bases and J by 12 bases, with 9 bases between. CDR3 loop: CASSYSVGRQFF. As DNA, the CDR3 is TGTGCCAGCAGTTACTCTGTCGGGAGGCAGTTCTTC.

The chain combines TRBV30 with TRBJ1-1; D may be TRBD1 (6 bases). Germline V gene data show CDR1 as GTSNPN and CDR2 as SVGIG (reference sequence). The CDR3 totals 13 residues. Trimming stripped 5 bases from V and 0 bases from J, with 10 bases between. The chain's CDR3 is CAWSPGVNTEAFF. The CDR3 nucleotides are TGTGCCTGGTCTCCAGGGGTGAACACTGAAGCTTTCTTT.

CDR3: CAIGGRKGNYGYTF. In nucleotides, the CDR3 is TGTGCCATCGGCGGAAGAAAAGGCAACTATGGCTACACCTTC. The rearrangement links TRBV28 to TRBJ1-2; D is ambiguous. The CDR3 is 14 amino acids. Germline V gene lookup returns CDR1 MDHEN and CDR2 SYDVKM. V was pared by 10 bases and J by 2 bases, with 17 bases between.

This chain links TRBV6-5 with TRBJ1-1; no reliable D call. Per germline, CDR1 MNHEY and CDR2 SVGAGI. CDR3 length: 15 amino acids. Trimming took 1 base from V and 0 from J, leaving 9 bases between them. CDR3 protein: CASSYFPDLNTEAFF. CDR3 sequence (DNA): TGTGCCAGCAGTTACTTCCCGGATTTGAACACTGAAGCTTTCTTT.

The chain employs TRBV19 and TRBJ1-2; 8 nucleotides line up with TRBD1. Germline V gene lookup returns CDR1 LNHDA and CDR2 SQIVND (reference sequence). The CDR3 spans 15 residues. The ends lost 5 bases at V and 3 bases at J; junction bases unmatched: 8. The CDR3 region is CASSGPGGIDYGYTF. The CDR3 DNA reads as TGTGCCAGTAGTGGTCCAGGGGGCATCGACTATGGCTACACCTTC.

The CDR3 loop reads CASSVGQGGHTEAFF. DNA for the CDR3: TGTGCCAGCAGCGTTGGACAGGGAGGGCACACTGAAGCTTTCTTT. V is TRBV7-2 and J is TRBJ1-1, with TRBD1 matching 8 bases. The germline gives CDR1 SGHTA, CDR2 FQGNSA. V shed 5 bases, J shed 3 bases, and the junction held 8 bases outside the gene matches. The CDR3 spans 15 residues.

This clone appeared once. V and J are TRBV19 and TRBJ1-4, with 7 bases matching TRBD1. This CDR3 region has 15 residues. Germline CDR1 LNHDA, CDR2 SQIVND (reference sequence). The V gene end was trimmed by 4 bases and the J gene end by 4 bases; junction bases not matched to a gene: 6. CDR3 nucleotides: TGTGCCAGTAGTACCCGACAGGGAGATAATGAAAAACTGTTTTTT. Translating gives CASSTRQGDNEKLFF.

The V and J genes are TRBV15 and TRBJ2-1; D possibly corresponds to TRBD2 (5 bases). Germline values: CDR1 LNHNV, CDR2 YYDKDF (reference sequence). The length of the CDR3 is 17 residues. V dropped 3 bases and J dropped 8 bases, with 23 bases sitting between them. This CDR3 is CATSRDSGGLDLDEQFF. DNA of the CDR3: TGTGCCACCAGCAGGGACTCCGGAGGACTCGATTTAGATGAGCAGTTCTTC.

The sample holds one count of this clone. The J gene is TRBJ1-5, the V gene TRBV28; D gene unclear. V was clipped by 1 base and J by 0 bases, with 7 bases between them. Per the germline V gene, CDR1 is MDHEN and CDR2 is SYDVKM. The CDR3 totals 15 residues. For the CDR3, the DNA is TGTGCCAGCAGTTTATACCCCTATAGCAATCAGCCCCAGCATTTT. The encoded protein is CASSLYPYSNQPQHF.

The chain uses TRBV4-1 and TRBJ1-1; 8 positions match TRBD1. The CDR3 runs 13 residues. J gave up 9 bases and V 2 bases, and 5 bases lay outside the gene matches. Germline CDR1 is MGHRA and CDR2 is YSYEKL. The CDR3: CASSQPRGLQAFF. Here the CDR3 DNA reads TGCGCCAGCAGCCAACCCAGGGGGCTTCAAGCTTTCTTT.

This chain links TRBV5-4 with TRBJ2-1; D unresolved. The V gene's germline CDR1 is SGHNT and CDR2 YYREEE (reference sequence). The V and J ends lost 6 bases and 4 bases respectively, with 17 bases between them. The CDR3 has 15 residues. CDR3 sequence reads: CASTDPGSIYNEQFF. The CDR3 DNA is TGTGCCAGCACAGATCCGGGTAGCATATACAATGAGCAGTTCTTC.

This rearrangement joins TRBV4-3 to TRBJ1-1; D unresolved. Trimming removed 1 base from V and 4 bases from J, with 13 bases in between. Germline loops: CDR1 LGHNA, CDR2 YSLEER. This CDR3 has 15 amino acids. The CDR3, as DNA: TGCGCCAGCAGCCAAGTACCAGCCGGGGTCACTGAAGCTTTCTTT. Translated: CASSQVPAGVTEAFF.

This clone appeared once. This chain joins TRBV19 and TRBJ2-7; D is possibly TRBD1 (6 bases). Germline CDR1 and CDR2: LNHDA and SQIVND (reference sequence). Trimming cost V 1 base and J 3 bases, with 13 bases left between them. The CDR3 extends over 15 amino acids. The CDR3: CASSIGGQGNYEQYF. The CDR3 DNA reads TGTGCCAGTAGTATAGGGGGGCAGGGAAACTACGAGCAGTACTTC.

The V call is TRBV19, the J call TRBJ1-1, with 7 bases identical to TRBD1. This CDR3 comprises 13 residues. The germline V gene has CDR1 LNHDA and CDR2 SQIVND (reference sequence). Losses at the gene ends were 6 bases for V and 2 bases for J; bases not matched to a gene: 3. CDR3 amino acids: CASRWDSNTEAFF. The CDR3 DNA reads as TGTGCCAGTAGGTGGGACAGTAACACTGAAGCTTTCTTT.

The chain is built from TRBV18 and TRBJ1-2; a weak D match, TRBD1 (6 bases). Germline loops: CDR1 KGHSH, CDR2 LQKENI. Trimming shortened V by 2 bases and J by 2 bases, and 12 bases separated the two germline ends. The CDR3 contains 15 residues. The CDR3: CASSPDGGPNYGYTF. The CDR3 DNA follows: TGTGCCAGCTCACCAGACGGGGGGCCAAACTATGGCTACACCTTC.

CDR3 bases: TGTGCCAGGGGGACACCCTCTGGGGCCAACGTCCTGACTTTC. Translating gives CARGTPSGANVLTF. The rearrangement links TRBV2 to TRBJ2-6; TRBD1 is a possible D gene (6 bases). Trimming cost V 9 bases and J 0 bases, with 9 bases left between them. CDR1 SNHLY and CDR2 FYNNEI come from the germline V gene. The CDR3 has 14 amino acids.

This clone was counted a single time. V usage is TRBV4-3 and J usage is TRBJ2-7; no definite D call. The germline CDR1 and CDR2 sequences are LGHNA and YSLEER. V was cut by 1 base and J by 3 bases, with 7 bases left in between. This CDR3 comprises 13 residues. The CDR3 spells CASSQGIYYEQYF. CDR3 in DNA: TGCGCCAGCAGCCAAGGAATTTACTACGAGCAGTACTTC.

CDR3 residues: CASSQAGISEAFF. The CDR3 nucleotides are TGTGCCAGCAGCCAGGCGGGTATTTCTGAAGCTTTCTTT. The V gene is TRBV4-2, the J gene TRBJ1-1, with no clear D. V was shortened by 3 bases and J by 6 bases, with 11 bases between the two germline ends. Germline V gives CDR1 LGHNA, CDR2 YNFKEQ. The CDR3 has 13 amino acids.